This TCR beta chain was documented in a study of blood T cell repertoires in COVID-19. Germline CDR1 reads LNHDA; CDR2 reads SQIVND (reference sequence). V was pared by 5 bases and J by 6 bases, with 6 bases of the junction left unmatched. CDR3 length: 13 amino acids. Assay: immunoSEQ multiplex PCR; the TCRdb copy retains only in-frame clones and omits some. The profile shows some 250,000 clones, 81% of them singletons. Enrolment of Seattle patients took place during active infection, and they were followed longitudinally. What was sequenced was peripheral blood. This rearrangement joins TRBV19 to TRBJ1-2; 7 bases map to TRBD1. The receptor's source is a woman older than 75 with COVID-19, enrolled during active disease. Here the CDR3 DNA reads TGTGCCAGTAGTGACCAAGGACAGGATGGCTACACCTTC. Its translation is CASSDQGQDGYTF.